The rows below give T cell receptor beta chains drawn from one sample of a study of vaccination effects on CD4 cells after COVID-19. Their antigens remain unidentified. This table comes from immunoSEQ multiplex PCR, and its TCRdb copy is limited to in-frame clones, with some not included. The sample has tens of thousands of clones, 55% to 75% seen once; the top ten hold more than 9%. The source was CD4+ T cells from PBMCs cultured with HCoV-NL63 spike peptides, collected before COVID-19 vaccination. The source of these receptors is a human donor who received a COVID-19 vaccine. CDR3s include the opening cysteine and the closing phenylalanine or tryptophan. A D gene is named only where the DNA matches it firmly. Clone size is not always given. Where it is, it says once, few, many or a class for expanded clones.

d_call	v_call	j_call	clone_size	cdr3_aa	cdr3_nt
TRBD1	TRBV5-4	TRBJ1-6	few	CASSPGRGAGNSPLHF	TGTGCCAGCAGCCCCGGCAGGGGGGCAGGAAATTCACCCCTCCACTTT
TRBD1	TRBV5-1	TRBJ1-2	few	CASRTGQGNGYTF	TGCGCCAGCAGAACGGGACAGGGGAACGGCTACACCTTC
.	TRBV5-1	TRBJ1-1	.	CASSFQGNTEAFF	TGCGCCAGCAGCTTCCAGGGGAACACTGAAGCTTTCTTT
.	TRBV5-1	TRBJ2-5	.	CASSFPGMETQYF	TGCGCCAGCAGCTTCCCGGGGATGGAGACCCAGTACTTC
.	TRBV6-1	TRBJ2-5	.	CASSESGPGTQYF	TGTGCCAGCAGTGAAAGCGGTCCGGGGACCCAGTACTTC
TRBD2	TRBV12-5	TRBJ2-1	.	CASGLVLGREPGNEQFF	TGTGCTAGTGGTTTGGTACTGGGGCGGGAGCCTGGTAATGAGCAGTTCTTC
.	TRBV30	TRBJ1-5	once	CAWSRDGDQPQHF	TGTGCCTGGAGCCGGGACGGAGATCAGCCCCAGCATTTT
.	TRBV9	TRBJ1-5	.	CASSVGAGMLQPQHF	TGTGCCAGCAGCGTTGGTGCAGGTATGTTGCAGCCCCAGCATTTT
.	TRBV27	TRBJ1-5	few	CASSPAVLQPQHF	TGTGCCAGCAGTCCCGCAGTGCTACAGCCCCAGCATTTT
TRBD1	TRBV5-1	TRBJ1-5	.	CASSPGTGLQPQHF	TGCGCCAGCAGCCCCGGGACAGGGCTTCAGCCCCAGCATTTT
TRBD1	TRBV5-4	TRBJ1-5	.	CASSLFLGQGVHQPQHF	TGTGCCAGCAGCTTGTTTCTGGGACAGGGGGTCCATCAGCCCCAGCATTTT
.	TRBV6-5	TRBJ2-4	few	CASSYYGGAKNIQYF	TGTGCCAGCAGTTATTACGGGGGAGCCAAAAACATTCAGTACTTC
TRBD1	TRBV29-1	TRBJ2-6	.	CSVLDDGTGASGANVLTF	TGCAGCGTGCTCGACGACGGGACAGGTGCTTCAGGGGCCAACGTCCTGACTTTC